A selection of T cell receptor beta chains follows, all from one sample in a study of blood T cell repertoires in COVID-19. The table came from immunoSEQ multiplex PCR; TCRdb's copy has only in-frame clones and leaves some out. This table holds about 160,000 clones, about 85% found once. Sequenced input: peripheral blood. The receptor source for this set is a man aged 80 or over with COVID-19, enrolled during active disease. Each CDR3 is given with its conserved first and last residue. D genes are given only for firm matches. The size field is filled for only some rows; it gives once, few, many or a size class.

D gene: -
V gene: TRBV5-1
clone size: -
J gene: TRBJ1-1
CDR3 protein: CASSLVWSGMNTEAFF
CDR3 DNA: TGCGCCAGCAGCTTGGTGTGGTCGGGGATGAACACTGAAGCTTTCTTT

D gene: -
V gene: TRBV20-1
clone size: once
J gene: TRBJ2-1
CDR3 protein: CSASLLTTHNEQFF
CDR3 DNA: TGCAGTGCTAGTCTCCTTACTACCCACAATGAGCAGTTCTTC

D gene: -
V gene: TRBV18
clone size: once
J gene: TRBJ1-4
CDR3 protein: CASSGGTLEKLFF
CDR3 DNA: TGTGCCAGCTCAGGCGGGACTCTGGAAAAACTGTTTTTT

D gene: TRBD1
V gene: TRBV9
clone size: few
J gene: TRBJ2-7
CDR3 protein: CASSVTPRDRDEQYF
CDR3 DNA: TGTGCCAGCAGCGTCACCCCAAGGGACAGGGACGAGCAGTACTTC

D gene: TRBD1
V gene: TRBV3-1/TRBV3-2
clone size: few
J gene: TRBJ1-2
CDR3 protein: CASSRGQGARGYGYTF
CDR3 DNA: TGTGCCAGCAGCCGCGGACAGGGGGCGCGTGGGTATGGCTACACCTTC

D gene: TRBD1
V gene: TRBV7-9
clone size: -
J gene: TRBJ2-2
CDR3 protein: CASSPLGQVGTGELFF
CDR3 DNA: TGTGCCAGCAGCCCCTTGGGACAGGTGGGCACCGGGGAGCTGTTTTTT

D gene: -
V gene: TRBV6-5
clone size: -
J gene: TRBJ2-2
CDR3 protein: CASGRSPSTGELFF
CDR3 DNA: TGTGCCAGCGGGAGGAGTCCATCCACCGGGGAGCTGTTTTTT

D gene: TRBD2
V gene: TRBV4-3
clone size: -
J gene: TRBJ2-4
CDR3 protein: CASSQVPSGGAKNIQYF
CDR3 DNA: TGCGCCAGCAGCCAAGTACCTAGCGGGGGAGCCAAAAACATTCAGTACTTC

D gene: -
V gene: TRBV6-5
clone size: -
J gene: TRBJ2-5
CDR3 protein: CASSYLRVGGETQYF
CDR3 DNA: TGTGCCAGCAGTTACCTCAGGGTGGGGGGAGAGACCCAGTACTTC

D gene: -
V gene: TRBV11-2
clone size: -
J gene: TRBJ1-4
CDR3 protein: CASSLVASREKLFF
CDR3 DNA: TGTGCCAGCAGCTTGGTGGCCTCGCGGGAAAAACTGTTTTTT

D gene: -
V gene: TRBV5-4
clone size: -
J gene: TRBJ2-3
CDR3 protein: CASSPGTLTDTQYF
CDR3 DNA: TGTGCCAGCAGCCCCGGGACTCTCACAGATACGCAGTATTTT

D gene: TRBD1
V gene: TRBV2
clone size: -
J gene: TRBJ1-2
CDR3 protein: CASRRQGINYGYTF
CDR3 DNA: TGTGCCAGCAGGAGACAGGGGATTAACTATGGCTACACCTTC

D gene: TRBD1
V gene: TRBV28
clone size: -
J gene: TRBJ1-2
CDR3 protein: CASSLGTAYGYTF
CDR3 DNA: TGTGCCAGCAGTTTAGGGACAGCTTATGGCTACACCTTC

D gene: -
V gene: TRBV6-4
clone size: once
J gene: TRBJ1-2
CDR3 protein: CASSESLGGGYTF
CDR3 DNA: TGTGCCAGCAGTGAATCGTTGGGAGGAGGCTACACCTTC

D gene: TRBD2
V gene: TRBV7-2
clone size: -
J gene: TRBJ2-7
CDR3 protein: CASSLEAGATYEQYF
CDR3 DNA: TGTGCCAGCAGCTTAGAAGCGGGGGCCACCTACGAGCAGTACTTC

D gene: -
V gene: TRBV12-3/TRBV12-4
clone size: -
J gene: TRBJ1-1
CDR3 protein: CASRTGKDTEAFF
CDR3 DNA: TGTGCCAGCAGAACAGGGAAGGACACTGAAGCTTTCTTT

D gene: TRBD1
V gene: TRBV13
clone size: -
J gene: TRBJ1-2
CDR3 protein: CASSLGQGAGGYTF
CDR3 DNA: TGTGCCAGCAGCTTAGGACAGGGGGCAGGTGGCTACACCTTC

D gene: TRBD1
V gene: TRBV28
clone size: -
J gene: TRBJ2-1
CDR3 protein: CASRAGTGAYNEQFF
CDR3 DNA: TGTGCCAGCAGAGCCGGGACAGGGGCTTACAATGAGCAGTTCTTC

D gene: TRBD1
V gene: TRBV7-3
clone size: -
J gene: TRBJ2-2
CDR3 protein: CASRENRGGTGELFF
CDR3 DNA: TGTGCCAGCAGGGAAAACAGGGGCGGGACCGGGGAGCTGTTTTTT

D gene: TRBD1
V gene: TRBV18
clone size: -
J gene: TRBJ1-3
CDR3 protein: CASSPDRRSGNTIYF
CDR3 DNA: TGTGCCAGCTCCCCGGACAGGAGGTCTGGAAACACCATATATTTT

D gene: -
V gene: TRBV5-5
clone size: -
J gene: TRBJ1-1
CDR3 protein: CASSLALNTEAFF
CDR3 DNA: TGTGCCAGCAGCTTAGCATTGAACACTGAAGCTTTCTTT

D gene: TRBD1
V gene: TRBV4-2
clone size: -
J gene: TRBJ1-5
CDR3 protein: CASSPRQGNQPQHF
CDR3 DNA: TGTGCCAGCAGCCCTCGACAGGGGAATCAGCCCCAGCATTTT

D gene: -
V gene: TRBV20-1
clone size: few
J gene: TRBJ1-1
CDR3 protein: CSARYTTEAFF
CDR3 DNA: TGCAGTGCTAGATACACCACTGAAGCTTTCTTT

D gene: -
V gene: TRBV18
clone size: -
J gene: TRBJ1-4
CDR3 protein: CASSPGAGDRKLFF
CDR3 DNA: TGTGCCAGCTCACCCGGGGCAGGGGATCGAAAACTGTTTTTT

D gene: -
V gene: TRBV6-5
clone size: -
J gene: TRBJ1-6
CDR3 protein: CASSYPPRQVDSPLHF
CDR3 DNA: TGTGCCAGCAGTTACCCCCCTAGACAGGTCGATTCACCCCTCCACTTT

D gene: -
V gene: TRBV7-9
clone size: -
J gene: TRBJ2-2
CDR3 protein: CASSRRTVNTGELFF
CDR3 DNA: TGTGCCAGCAGCCGACGGACAGTGAACACCGGGGAGCTGTTTTTT

D gene: -
V gene: TRBV4-3
clone size: -
J gene: TRBJ1-3
CDR3 protein: CASSQQGAGNTIYF
CDR3 DNA: TGCGCCAGCAGCCAGCAGGGCGCTGGAAACACCATATATTTT

D gene: TRBD1
V gene: TRBV19
clone size: -
J gene: TRBJ2-7
CDR3 protein: CASSPQGTGDSYEQYF
CDR3 DNA: TGTGCCAGTAGTCCACAGGGGACAGGGGACTCCTACGAGCAGTACTTC